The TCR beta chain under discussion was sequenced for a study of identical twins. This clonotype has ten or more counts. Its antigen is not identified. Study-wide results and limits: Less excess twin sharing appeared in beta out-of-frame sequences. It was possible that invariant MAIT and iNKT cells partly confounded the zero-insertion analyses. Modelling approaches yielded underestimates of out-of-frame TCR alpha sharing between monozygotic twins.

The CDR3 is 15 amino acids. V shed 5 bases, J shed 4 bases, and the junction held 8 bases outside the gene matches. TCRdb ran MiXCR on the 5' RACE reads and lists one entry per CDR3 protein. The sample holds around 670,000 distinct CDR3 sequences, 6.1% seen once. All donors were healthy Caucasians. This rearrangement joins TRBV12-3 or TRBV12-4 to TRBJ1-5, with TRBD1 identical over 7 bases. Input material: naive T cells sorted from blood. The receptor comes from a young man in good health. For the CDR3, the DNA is TGTGCCAGCAGTCCCCCCTGGACAGGTAATCAGCCCCAGCATTTT. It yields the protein CASSPPWTGNQPQHF.